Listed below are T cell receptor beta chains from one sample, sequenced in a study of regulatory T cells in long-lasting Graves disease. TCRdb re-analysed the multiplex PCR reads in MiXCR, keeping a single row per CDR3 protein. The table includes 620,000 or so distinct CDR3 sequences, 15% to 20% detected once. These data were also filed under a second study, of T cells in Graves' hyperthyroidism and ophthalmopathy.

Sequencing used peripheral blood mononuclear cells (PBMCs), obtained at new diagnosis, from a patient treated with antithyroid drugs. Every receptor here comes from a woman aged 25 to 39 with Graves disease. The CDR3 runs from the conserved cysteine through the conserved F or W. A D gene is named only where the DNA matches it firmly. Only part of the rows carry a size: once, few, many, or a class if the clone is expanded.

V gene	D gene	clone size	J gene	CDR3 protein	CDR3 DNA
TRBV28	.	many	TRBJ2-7	CASRRGSSYEQYF	TGTGCCAGCAGACGGGGTAGCTCCTACGAGCAGTACTTC
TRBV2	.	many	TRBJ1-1	CASSEALLVVGAFF	TGTGCCAGCAGTGAAGCGCTTCTGGTAGTAGGGGCTTTCTTT
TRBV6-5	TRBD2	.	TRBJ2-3	CASSYTSGWDTQYF	TGTGCCAGCAGTTACACTAGCGGGTGGGATACACAGTATTTT
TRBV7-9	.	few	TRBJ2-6	CASRLGVPGANVLTF	TGTGCCAGCAGACTAGGGGTGCCTGGGGCCAACGTCCTGACTTTC
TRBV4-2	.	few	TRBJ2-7	CASSPTPTPYEQYF	TGTGCCAGCAGCCCGACGCCTACTCCCTACGAGCAGTACTTC
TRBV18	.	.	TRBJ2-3	CASSLDTGVMADTQYF	TGTGCCAGCTCACTTGACACGGGAGTAATGGCAGATACGCAGTATTTT
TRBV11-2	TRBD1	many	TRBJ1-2	CASSLEQGVGYGYTF	TGTGCCAGCAGCTTAGAACAGGGGGTTGGCTATGGCTACACCTTC
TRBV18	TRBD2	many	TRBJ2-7	CASSPGGSYEQYF	TGTGCCAGCAGTCCGGGGGGATCCTACGAGCAGTACTTC
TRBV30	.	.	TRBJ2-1	CAWGLIQPYNEQFF	TGTGCCTGGGGTCTCATTCAGCCTTACAATGAGCAGTTCTTC
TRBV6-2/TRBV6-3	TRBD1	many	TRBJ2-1	CARSRTGQGIHEQFF	TGTGCCAGAAGCCGCACGGGACAGGGTATCCATGAGCAGTTCTTC
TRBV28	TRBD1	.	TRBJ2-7	CASSFPRTGLYEQYF	TGTGCCAGCAGTTTTCCCCGGACAGGTTTATACGAGCAGTACTTC
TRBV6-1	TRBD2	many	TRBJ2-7	CASSITSGAYEQYF	TGTGCCAGCAGTATCACTAGCGGGGCCTACGAGCAGTACTTC
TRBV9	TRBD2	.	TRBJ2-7	CASSVGLAGSNEQYF	TGTGCCAGCAGCGTAGGACTAGCGGGATCGAACGAGCAGTACTTC
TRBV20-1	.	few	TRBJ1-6	CSAESLTASPLHF	TGCAGTGCTGAAAGCTTAACCGCTTCACCCCTCCACTTT
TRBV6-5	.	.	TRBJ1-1	CASSYSGWTTTEAFF	TGTGCCAGCAGTTACTCTGGCTGGACTACCACTGAAGCTTTCTTT
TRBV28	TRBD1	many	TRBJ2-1	CASSLTGGNEQFF	TGTGCCAGCAGCCTGACAGGGGGCAATGAGCAGTTCTTC